Sequencing of this TCR beta chain was carried out in a study of cytomegalovirus exposure and HLA in healthy donors. Overall study context: Of all 380 or so donors who were genotyped, roughly 85% belonged to the Caucasian-associated ancestry cluster.

The study, taken as a whole, reports: Per published accounts, TCR beta sequences correctly predicted the HLA-A and HLA-B alleles of most subjects.

PCR involved 60 Vbeta and 13 Jbeta primers. Libraries were prepared by immunoSEQ multiplex PCR; TCRdb keeps only in-frame clonotypes and omits some of them. The sample table includes about 60,000 clones. As for this clone: What it recognizes is unknown.

The sequenced material came from PBMCs. The TCR sequence derives from a woman aged 18 to 35 in good health and CMV-seronegative.

CDR3 protein: CASRLGTGGSNYGYTF. For the CDR3, the DNA is TGCGCCAGCAGACTAGGGACAGGGGGCTCTAACTATGGCTACACCTTC. The chain links TRBV5-1 to TRBJ1-2; 12 bases agree with TRBD1. J gave up 0 bases and V 5 bases, and 5 bases lay outside the gene matches. The CDR3 is 16 residues long. Germline V gene lookup returns CDR1 SGHRS and CDR2 YFSETQ.